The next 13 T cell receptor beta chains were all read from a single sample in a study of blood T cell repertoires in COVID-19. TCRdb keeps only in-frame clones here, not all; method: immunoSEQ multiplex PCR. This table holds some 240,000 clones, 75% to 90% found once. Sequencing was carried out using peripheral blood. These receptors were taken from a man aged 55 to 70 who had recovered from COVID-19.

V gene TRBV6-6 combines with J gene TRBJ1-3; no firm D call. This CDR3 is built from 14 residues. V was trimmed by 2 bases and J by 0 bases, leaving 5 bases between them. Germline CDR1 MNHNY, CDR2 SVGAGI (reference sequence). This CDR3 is CASSYGGSGNTIYF. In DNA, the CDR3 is TGTGCCAGCAGTTACGGCGGCTCTGGAAACACCATATATTTT.

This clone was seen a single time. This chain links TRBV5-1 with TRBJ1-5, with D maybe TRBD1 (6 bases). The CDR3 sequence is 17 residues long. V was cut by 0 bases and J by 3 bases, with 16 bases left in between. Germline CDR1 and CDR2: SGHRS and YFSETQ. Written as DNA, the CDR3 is TGCGCCAGCAGCTTGGGAGCCTTGACAGGCTCCAATCAGCCCCAGCATTTT. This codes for CASSLGALTGSNQPQHF.

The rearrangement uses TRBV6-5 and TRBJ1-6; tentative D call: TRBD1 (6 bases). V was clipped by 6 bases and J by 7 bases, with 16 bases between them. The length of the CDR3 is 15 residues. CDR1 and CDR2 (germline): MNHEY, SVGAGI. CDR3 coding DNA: TGTGCCAGCAGGCCTCCGGGACACCCCAATTCACCCCTCCACTTT. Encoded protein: CASRPPGHPNSPLHF.

In DNA, the CDR3 is TGCGCCAGCAGCTCCAGGGCCCCTCGGAACACAGATACGCAGTATTTT. It codes for CASSSRAPRNTDTQYF. The rearrangement links TRBV5-1 to TRBJ2-3, with TRBD1 as a possible D gene (5 bases). CDR3 length equals 16 residues. Trimming took 3 bases from V and 2 from J, leaving 16 bases between them. Germline CDR1 reads SGHRS; CDR2 reads YFSETQ.

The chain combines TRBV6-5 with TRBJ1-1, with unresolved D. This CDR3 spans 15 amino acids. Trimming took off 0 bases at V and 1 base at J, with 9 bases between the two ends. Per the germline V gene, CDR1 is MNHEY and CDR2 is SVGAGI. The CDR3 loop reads CASSYSGSANTEAFF. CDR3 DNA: TGTGCCAGCAGTTACTCGGGCAGTGCGAACACTGAAGCTTTCTTT.

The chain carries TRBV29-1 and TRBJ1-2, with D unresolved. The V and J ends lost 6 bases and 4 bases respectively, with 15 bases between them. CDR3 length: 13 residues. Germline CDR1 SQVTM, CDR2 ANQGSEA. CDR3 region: CSVGATEGYGYTF. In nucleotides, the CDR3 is TGCAGCGTGGGTGCAACAGAGGGCTATGGCTACACCTTC.

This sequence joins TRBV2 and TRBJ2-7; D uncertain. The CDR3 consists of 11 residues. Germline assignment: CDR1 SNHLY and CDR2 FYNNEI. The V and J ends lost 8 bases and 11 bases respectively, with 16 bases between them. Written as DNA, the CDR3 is TGTGCCAGCGTCTCCTCGGGTTGTAAGTACGTC. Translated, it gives CASVSSGCKYV.

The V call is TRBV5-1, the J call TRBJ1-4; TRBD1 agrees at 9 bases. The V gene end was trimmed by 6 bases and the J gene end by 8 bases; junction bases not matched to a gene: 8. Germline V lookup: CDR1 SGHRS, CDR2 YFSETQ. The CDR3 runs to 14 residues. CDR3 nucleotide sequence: TGCGCCAGCAAGATGGACAGGGGTGGGGAAAAACTGTTTTTT. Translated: CASKMDRGGEKLFF.

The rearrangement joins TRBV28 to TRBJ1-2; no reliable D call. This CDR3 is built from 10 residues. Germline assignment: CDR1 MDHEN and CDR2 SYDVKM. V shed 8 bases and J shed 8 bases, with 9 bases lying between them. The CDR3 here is CASGGYGYTF. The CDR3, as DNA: TGTGCCAGCGGAGGTTACGGCTACACCTTC.

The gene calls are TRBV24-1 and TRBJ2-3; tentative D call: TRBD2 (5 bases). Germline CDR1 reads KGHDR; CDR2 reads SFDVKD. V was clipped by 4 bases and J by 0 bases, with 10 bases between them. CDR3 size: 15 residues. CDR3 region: CATSEEGGSTDTQYF. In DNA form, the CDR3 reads TGTGCCACCAGTGAAGAGGGTGGTAGCACAGATACGCAGTATTTT.

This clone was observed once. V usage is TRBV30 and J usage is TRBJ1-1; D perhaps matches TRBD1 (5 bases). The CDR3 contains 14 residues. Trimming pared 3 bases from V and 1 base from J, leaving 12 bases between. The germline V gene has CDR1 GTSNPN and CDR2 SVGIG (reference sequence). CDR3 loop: CAWRVDGGNTEAFF. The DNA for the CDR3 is TGTGCCTGGAGAGTAGACGGGGGGAACACTGAAGCTTTCTTT. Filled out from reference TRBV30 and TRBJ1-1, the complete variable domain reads SQTIHQWPATLVQPVGSPLSLECTVEGTSNPNLYWYRQAAGRGLQLLFYSVGIGQISSEVPQNLSASRPQDRQFILSSKKLLLSDSGFYLCAWRVDGGNTEAFFGQGTRLTVV.

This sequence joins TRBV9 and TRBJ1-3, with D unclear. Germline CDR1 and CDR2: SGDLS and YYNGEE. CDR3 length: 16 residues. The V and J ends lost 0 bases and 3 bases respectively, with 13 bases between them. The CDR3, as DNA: TGTGCCAGCAGCGTAGGCGGGGTAAACTTTGGAAACACCATATATTTT. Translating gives CASSVGGVNFGNTIYF.

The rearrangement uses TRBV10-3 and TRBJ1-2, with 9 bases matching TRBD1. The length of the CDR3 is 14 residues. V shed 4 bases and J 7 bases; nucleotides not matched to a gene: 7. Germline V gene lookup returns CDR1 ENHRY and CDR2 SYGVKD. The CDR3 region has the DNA TGTGCCATCAGTGGGGGGGGACAGGGCCGTGGCTACACCTTC. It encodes CAISGGGQGRGYTF.